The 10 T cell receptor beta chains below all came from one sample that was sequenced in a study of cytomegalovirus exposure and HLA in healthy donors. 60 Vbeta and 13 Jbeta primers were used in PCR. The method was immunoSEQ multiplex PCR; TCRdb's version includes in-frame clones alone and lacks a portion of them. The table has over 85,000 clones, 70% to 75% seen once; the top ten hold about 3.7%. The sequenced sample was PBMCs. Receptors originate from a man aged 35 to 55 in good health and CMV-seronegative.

CDR3 sequence (DNA): TGTGCCAGCAGCTTTTCAGGTCCAACGAATTCACCCCTCCACTTT. This translates into CASSFSGPTNSPLHF. This sequence joins TRBV7-9 and TRBJ1-6; D gene unclear. This CDR3 has 15 residues. Per germline, CDR1 SEHNR and CDR2 FQNEAQ (reference sequence). Trimming took 3 bases from V and 7 from J, leaving 13 bases between them.

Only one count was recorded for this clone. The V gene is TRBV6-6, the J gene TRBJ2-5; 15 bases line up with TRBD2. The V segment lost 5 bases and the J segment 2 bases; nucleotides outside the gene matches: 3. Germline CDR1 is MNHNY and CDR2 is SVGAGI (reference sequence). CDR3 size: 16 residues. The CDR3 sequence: CASSRGLAGGQETQYF. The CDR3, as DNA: TGTGCCAGCAGTCGGGGACTAGCGGGGGGACAAGAGACCCAGTACTTC.

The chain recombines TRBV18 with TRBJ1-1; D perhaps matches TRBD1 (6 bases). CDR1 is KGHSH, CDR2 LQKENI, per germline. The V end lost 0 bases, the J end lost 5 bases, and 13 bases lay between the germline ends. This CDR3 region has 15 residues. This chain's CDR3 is CASSPPSGARTEAFF. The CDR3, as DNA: TGTGCCAGCTCACCACCTTCAGGGGCGCGGACTGAAGCTTTCTTT.

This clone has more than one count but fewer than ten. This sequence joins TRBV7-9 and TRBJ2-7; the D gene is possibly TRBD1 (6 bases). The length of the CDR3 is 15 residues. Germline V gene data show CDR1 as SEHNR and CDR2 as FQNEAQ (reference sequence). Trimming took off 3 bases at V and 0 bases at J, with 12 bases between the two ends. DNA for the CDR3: TGTGCCAGCAGCTTTTATAAGGGGGACTCCTACGAGCAGTACTTC. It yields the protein CASSFYKGDSYEQYF.

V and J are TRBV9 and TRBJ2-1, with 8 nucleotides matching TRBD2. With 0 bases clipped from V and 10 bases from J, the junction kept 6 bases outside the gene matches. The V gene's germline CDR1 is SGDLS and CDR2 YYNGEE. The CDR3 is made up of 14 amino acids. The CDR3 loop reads CASSVGLAPREQFF. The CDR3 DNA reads TGTGCCAGCAGCGTAGGACTAGCGCCGCGCGAGCAGTTCTTC.

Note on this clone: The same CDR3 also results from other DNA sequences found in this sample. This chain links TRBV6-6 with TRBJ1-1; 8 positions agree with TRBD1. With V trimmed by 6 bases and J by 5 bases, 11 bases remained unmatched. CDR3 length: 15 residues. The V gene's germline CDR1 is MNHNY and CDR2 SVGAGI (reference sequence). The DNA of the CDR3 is TGTGCCAGCAGCCAGCAACCAGGGGGCCGAACTGAAGCTTTCTTT. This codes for CASSQQPGGRTEAFF.

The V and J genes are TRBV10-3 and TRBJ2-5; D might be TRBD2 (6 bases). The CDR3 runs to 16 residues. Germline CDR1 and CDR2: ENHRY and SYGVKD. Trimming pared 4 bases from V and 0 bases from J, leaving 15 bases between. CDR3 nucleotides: TGTGCCATCAGTGTAATGGAGGGTCACTACCAAGAGACCCAGTACTTC. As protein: CAISVMEGHYQETQYF.

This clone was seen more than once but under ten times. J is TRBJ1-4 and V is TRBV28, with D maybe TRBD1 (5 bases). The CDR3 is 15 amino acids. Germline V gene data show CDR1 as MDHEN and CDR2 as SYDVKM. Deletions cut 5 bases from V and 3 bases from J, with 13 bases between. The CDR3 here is CASSTSQGANEKLFF. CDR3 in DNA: TGTGCCAGCAGTACCTCTCAGGGCGCTAATGAAAAACTGTTTTTT.

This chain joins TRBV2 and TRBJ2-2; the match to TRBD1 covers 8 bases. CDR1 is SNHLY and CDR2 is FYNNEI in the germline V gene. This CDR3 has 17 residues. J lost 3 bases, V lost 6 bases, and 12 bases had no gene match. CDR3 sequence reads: CASRRTGFRPDTGELFF. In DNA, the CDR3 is TGTGCCAGCAGGAGGACAGGGTTCCGACCCGACACCGGGGAGCTGTTTTTT.

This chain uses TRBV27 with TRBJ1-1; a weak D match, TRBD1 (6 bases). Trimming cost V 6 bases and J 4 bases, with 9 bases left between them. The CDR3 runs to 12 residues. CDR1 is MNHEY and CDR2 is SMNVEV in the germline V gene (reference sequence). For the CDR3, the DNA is TGTGCCAGCAGGCAACAGGGCACTGAAGCTTTCTTT. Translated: CASRQQGTEAFF.